This T cell receptor beta chain originates from a study of cytomegalovirus exposure and HLA in healthy donors. Overall study: Across a few hundred genotyped donors, about 81% landed in the Caucasian-associated ancestry cluster. Findings and limits, study-wide: The authors later found TCR association rates varying by HLA locus, with DRB1 most and HLA-C fewest.

While unrecorded immune exposures were likely, the donors were nominally healthy when sampled. The CDR3 loop spans 16 amino acids. Germline V gene data show CDR1 as LNHDA and CDR2 as SQIVND (reference sequence). The germline V and J ends were trimmed by 3 bases and 3 bases, with 17 bases remaining between them. Primers: 60 Vbeta forward and 13 Jbeta reverse. The protocol was immunoSEQ multiplex PCR, while the TCRdb copy is restricted to in-frame clones and leaves out a portion. In the table there are around 210,000 clones, roughly 81% of which are singletons. Turning to this clone: The antigen is undetermined.

Sequenced: PBMCs. This sequence originates from a girl aged 2-9 years in good health and CMV-seronegative. The chain couples TRBV19 to TRBJ2-5; D may be TRBD2 (6 bases). The CDR3 protein is CASSMGGGPTEETQYF. The DNA of the CDR3 is TGTGCCAGTAGTATGGGAGGAGGACCCACAGAAGAGACCCAGTACTTC.